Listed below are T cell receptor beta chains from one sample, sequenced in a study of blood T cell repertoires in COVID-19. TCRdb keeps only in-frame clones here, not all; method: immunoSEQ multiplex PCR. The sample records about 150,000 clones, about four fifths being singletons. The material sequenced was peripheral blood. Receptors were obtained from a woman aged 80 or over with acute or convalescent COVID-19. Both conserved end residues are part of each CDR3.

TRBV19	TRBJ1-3	CASSHNFGNTIYF
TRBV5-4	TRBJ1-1	CASSNALQGTEAFF
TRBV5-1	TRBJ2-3	CASSLEAASTDTQYF
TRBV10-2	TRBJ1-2	CASSKGSGSRYTF
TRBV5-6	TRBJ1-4	CASSLAGAGSNEKLFF
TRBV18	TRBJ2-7	CASSWGGGSYEQYF
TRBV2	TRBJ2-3	CASSAAGLGDTQYF
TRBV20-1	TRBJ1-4	CSALVAEKLFF
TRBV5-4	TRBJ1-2	CASRSYRGINYGYTF
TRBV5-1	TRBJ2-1	CASSFGGRAVDEQFF
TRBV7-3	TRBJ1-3	CASSSRTGGDGNTIYF
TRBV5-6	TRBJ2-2	CASSSDYTGELFF
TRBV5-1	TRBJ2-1	CASGQGLNEQFF
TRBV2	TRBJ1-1	CASSEALIRGTGVTEAFF
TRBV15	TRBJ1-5	CATSKRTPVSQPQHF
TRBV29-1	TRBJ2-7	CSVTADSYEQYF
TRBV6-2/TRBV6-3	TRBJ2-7	CASSYGQPLFSYEQYF
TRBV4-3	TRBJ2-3	CASSPQPATGIADTQYF
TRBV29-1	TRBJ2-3	CSVDWGLADSTDTQYF
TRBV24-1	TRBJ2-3	CATSDEGAASSDTQYF
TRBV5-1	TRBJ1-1	CASSLRPEGTANREAFF
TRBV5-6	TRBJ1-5	CASSWGTGGAQPQHF
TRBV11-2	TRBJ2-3	CASSLEASYTDTQYF
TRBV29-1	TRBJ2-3	CSVESEGDTQYF
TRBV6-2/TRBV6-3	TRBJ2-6	CASSPPGQGALDGANVLTF
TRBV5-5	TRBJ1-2	CASSLGTQGNYGYTF
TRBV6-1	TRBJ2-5	CASSEAAIGTQYF
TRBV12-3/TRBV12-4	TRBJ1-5	CASSFRGDSSQHF
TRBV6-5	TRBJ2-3	CASGTSGRATDTQYF
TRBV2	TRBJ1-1	CASSESWGETEAFF
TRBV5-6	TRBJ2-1	CASSLVGPSSYNEQFF
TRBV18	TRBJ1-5	CASSPSGTVNQPQHF
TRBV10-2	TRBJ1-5	CASSESSLNQPQHF
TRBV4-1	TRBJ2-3	CASSLSSLAGGPNTQYF
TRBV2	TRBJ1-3	CASSDRSGNTIYF
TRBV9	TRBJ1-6	CASSVGGSNSPLHF
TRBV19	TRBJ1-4	CASSTPGRGSEKLFF
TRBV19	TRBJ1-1	CASSPGQNTEAFF
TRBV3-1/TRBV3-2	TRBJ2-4	CASSQEWGTIAKNIQYF
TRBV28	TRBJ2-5	CASNLPGGSAQYF
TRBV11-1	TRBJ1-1	CASSSRLGTEAFF
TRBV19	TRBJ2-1	CASSIERTGPRNNEQFF
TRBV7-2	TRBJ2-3	CASSLTGEQSDTQYF
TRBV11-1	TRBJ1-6	CASSPRDRGFGSPLHF
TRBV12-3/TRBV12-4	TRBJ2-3	CASNLQGTDTQYF
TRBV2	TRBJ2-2	CASSEQGASTGELFF
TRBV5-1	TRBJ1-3	CASSLGQVAGNTIYF